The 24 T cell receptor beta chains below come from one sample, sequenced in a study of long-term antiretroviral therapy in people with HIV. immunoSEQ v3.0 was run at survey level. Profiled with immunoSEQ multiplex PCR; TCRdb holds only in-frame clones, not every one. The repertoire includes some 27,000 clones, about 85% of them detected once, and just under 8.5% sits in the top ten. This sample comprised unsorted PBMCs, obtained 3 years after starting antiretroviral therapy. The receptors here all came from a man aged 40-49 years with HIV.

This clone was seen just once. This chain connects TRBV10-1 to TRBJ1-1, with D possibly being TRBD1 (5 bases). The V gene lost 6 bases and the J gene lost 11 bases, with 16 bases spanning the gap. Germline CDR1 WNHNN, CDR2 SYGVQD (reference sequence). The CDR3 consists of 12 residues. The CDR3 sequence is CASRSHGGGAFF. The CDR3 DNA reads TGCGCCAGCAGGTCACACGGGGGTGGGGCTTTCTTT.

CDR3 sequence reads: CAEGAGSSGNTIYF. The CDR3 DNA is TGTGCCGAGGGGGCAGGATCCTCTGGAAACACCATATATTTT. The V call is TRBV7-9, the J call TRBJ1-3; 7 bases are shared with TRBD1. Trimming at V came to 11 bases and at J to 0 bases, leaving 7 bases not matched to a gene. The CDR3 contains 14 residues. Germline V gives CDR1 SEHNR, CDR2 FQNEAQ (reference sequence).

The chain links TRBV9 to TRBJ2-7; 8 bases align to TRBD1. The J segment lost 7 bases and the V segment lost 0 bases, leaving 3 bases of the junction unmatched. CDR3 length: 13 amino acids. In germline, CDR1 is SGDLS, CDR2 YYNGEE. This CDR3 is CASSVAGGWEQYF. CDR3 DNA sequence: TGTGCCAGCAGCGTAGCAGGGGGCTGGGAGCAGTACTTC.

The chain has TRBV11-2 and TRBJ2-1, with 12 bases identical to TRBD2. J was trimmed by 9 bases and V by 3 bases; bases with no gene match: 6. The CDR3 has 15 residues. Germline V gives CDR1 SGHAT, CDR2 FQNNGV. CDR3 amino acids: CASSFLAGGQSEQFF. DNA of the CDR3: TGTGCCAGCAGCTTTCTAGCGGGGGGGCAAAGTGAGCAGTTCTTC. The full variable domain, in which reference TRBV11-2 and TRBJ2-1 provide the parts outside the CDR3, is EAGVAQSPRYKIIEKRQSVAFWCNPISGHATLYWYQQILGQGPKLLIQFQNNGVVDDSQLPKDRFSAERLKGVDSTLKIQPAKLEDSAVYLCASSFLAGGQSEQFFGPGTRLTVL.

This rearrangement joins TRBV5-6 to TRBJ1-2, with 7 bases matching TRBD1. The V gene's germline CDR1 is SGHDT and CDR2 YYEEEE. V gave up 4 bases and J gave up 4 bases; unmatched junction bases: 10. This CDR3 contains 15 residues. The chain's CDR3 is CASSPEEGQLYGYTF. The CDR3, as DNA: TGTGCCAGCAGCCCAGAAGAGGGACAGCTCTATGGCTACACCTTC. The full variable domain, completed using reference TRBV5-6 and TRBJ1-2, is DAGVTQSPTHLIKTRGQQVTLRCSPKSGHDTVSWYQQALGQGPQFIFQYYEEEERQRGNFPDRFSGHQFPNYSSELNVNALLLGDSALYLCASSPEEGQLYGYTFGSGTRLTVV.

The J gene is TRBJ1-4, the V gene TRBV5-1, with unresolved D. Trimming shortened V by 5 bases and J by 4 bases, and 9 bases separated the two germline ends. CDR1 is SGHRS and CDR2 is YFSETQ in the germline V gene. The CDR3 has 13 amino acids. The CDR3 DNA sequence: TGCGCCAGCAGGATGGGCAGTAATGAAAAACTGTTTTTT. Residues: CASRMGSNEKLFF.

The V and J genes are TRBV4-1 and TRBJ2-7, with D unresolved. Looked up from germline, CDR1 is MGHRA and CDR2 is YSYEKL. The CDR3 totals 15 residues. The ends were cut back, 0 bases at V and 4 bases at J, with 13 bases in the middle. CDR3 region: CASSQDRSAIYEQYF. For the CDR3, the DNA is TGCGCCAGCAGCCAAGACAGGTCCGCGATTTACGAGCAGTACTTC.

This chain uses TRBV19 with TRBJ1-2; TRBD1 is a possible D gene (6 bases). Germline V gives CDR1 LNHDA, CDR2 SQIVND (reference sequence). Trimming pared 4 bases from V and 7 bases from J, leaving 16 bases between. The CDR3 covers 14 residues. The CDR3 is CASSSQGWEAGYTF. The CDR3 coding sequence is TGTGCCAGTAGTAGCCAGGGGTGGGAGGCTGGCTACACCTTC.

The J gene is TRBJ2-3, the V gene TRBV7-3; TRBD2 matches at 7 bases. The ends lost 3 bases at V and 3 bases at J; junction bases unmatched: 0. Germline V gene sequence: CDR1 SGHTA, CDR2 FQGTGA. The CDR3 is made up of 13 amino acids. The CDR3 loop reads CASSFGRTDTQYF. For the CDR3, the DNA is TGTGCCAGCAGCTTCGGGAGGACAGATACGCAGTATTTT.

The CDR3 region is CASSQQGRDEQYF. DNA for the CDR3: TGTGCCAGCTCCCAACAGGGTCGCGACGAGCAGTACTTC. The chain joins TRBV11-3 to TRBJ2-7; D possibly corresponds to TRBD1 (6 bases). With 8 bases removed from V and 5 bases from J, the gap between germline ends came to 16 bases. This CDR3 has 13 amino acids. Germline CDR1 reads SGHNT; CDR2 reads YENEEA.

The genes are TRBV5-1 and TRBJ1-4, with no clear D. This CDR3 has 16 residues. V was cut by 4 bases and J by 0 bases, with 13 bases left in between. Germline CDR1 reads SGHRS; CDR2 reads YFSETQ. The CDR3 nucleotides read TGCGCCAGCAGCATTGGGTCCAGTGCAACTAATGAAAAACTGTTTTTT. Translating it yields CASSIGSSATNEKLFF.

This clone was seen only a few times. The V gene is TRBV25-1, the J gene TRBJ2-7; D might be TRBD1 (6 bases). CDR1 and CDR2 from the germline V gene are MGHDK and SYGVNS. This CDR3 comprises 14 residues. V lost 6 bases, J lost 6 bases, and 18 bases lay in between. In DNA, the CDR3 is TGTGCCAGCAGCGAACAGGGCTTGCTAACCGAGCAGTACTTC. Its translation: CASSEQGLLTEQYF.

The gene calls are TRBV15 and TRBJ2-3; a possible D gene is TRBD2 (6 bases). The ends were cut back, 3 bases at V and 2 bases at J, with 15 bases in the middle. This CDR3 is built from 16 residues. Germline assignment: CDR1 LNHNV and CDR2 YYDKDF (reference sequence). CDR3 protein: CATSSARLDSTDTQYF. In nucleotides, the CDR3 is TGTGCCACCAGCAGCGCCAGACTAGACTCCACAGATACGCAGTATTTT. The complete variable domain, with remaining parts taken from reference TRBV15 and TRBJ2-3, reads DAMVIQNPRYQVTQFGKPVTLSCSQTLNHNVMYWYQQKSSQAPKLLFHYYDKDFNNEADTPDNFQSRRPNTSFCFLDIRSPGLGDTAMYLCATSSARLDSTDTQYFGPGTRLTVL.

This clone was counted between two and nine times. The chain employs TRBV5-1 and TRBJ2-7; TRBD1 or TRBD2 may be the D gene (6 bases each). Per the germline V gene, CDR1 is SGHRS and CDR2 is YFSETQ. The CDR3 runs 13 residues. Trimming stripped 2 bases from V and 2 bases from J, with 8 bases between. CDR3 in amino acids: CASSFRGPYEQYF. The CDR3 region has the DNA TGCGCCAGCAGCTTCCGGGGGCCCTACGAGCAGTACTTC.

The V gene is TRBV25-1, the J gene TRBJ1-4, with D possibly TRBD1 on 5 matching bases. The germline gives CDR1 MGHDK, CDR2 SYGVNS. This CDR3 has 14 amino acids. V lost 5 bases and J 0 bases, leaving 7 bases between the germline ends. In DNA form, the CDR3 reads TGTGCCAGCAGTACAGGTTCAACTAATGAAAAACTGTTTTTT. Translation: CASSTGSTNEKLFF.

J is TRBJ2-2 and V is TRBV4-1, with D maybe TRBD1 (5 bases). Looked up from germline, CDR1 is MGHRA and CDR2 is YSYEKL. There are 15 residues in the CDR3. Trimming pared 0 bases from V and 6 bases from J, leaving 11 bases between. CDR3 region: CASSQEGAQAGELFF. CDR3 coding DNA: TGCGCCAGCAGCCAAGAAGGGGCTCAGGCCGGGGAGCTGTTTTTT.

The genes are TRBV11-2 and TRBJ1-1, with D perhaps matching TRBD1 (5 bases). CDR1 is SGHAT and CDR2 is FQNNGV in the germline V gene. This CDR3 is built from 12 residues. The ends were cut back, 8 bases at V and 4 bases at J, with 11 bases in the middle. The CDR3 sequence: CASGRGATEAFF. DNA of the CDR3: TGTGCCAGCGGAAGGGGCGCCACTGAAGCTTTCTTT.

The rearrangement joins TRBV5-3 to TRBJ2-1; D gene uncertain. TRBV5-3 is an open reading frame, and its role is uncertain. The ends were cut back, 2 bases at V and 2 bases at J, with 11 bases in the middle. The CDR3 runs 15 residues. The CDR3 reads CARSFQRSAYNEQFF. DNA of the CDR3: TGTGCCAGAAGCTTCCAGAGGTCCGCCTACAATGAGCAGTTCTTC.

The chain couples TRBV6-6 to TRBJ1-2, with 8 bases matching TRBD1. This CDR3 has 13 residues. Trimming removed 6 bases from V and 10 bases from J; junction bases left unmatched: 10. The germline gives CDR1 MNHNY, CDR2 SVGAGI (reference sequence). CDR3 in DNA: TGTGCCAGCAGACCAGGACAGGGTCCGTACTACACCTTC. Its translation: CASRPGQGPYYTF.

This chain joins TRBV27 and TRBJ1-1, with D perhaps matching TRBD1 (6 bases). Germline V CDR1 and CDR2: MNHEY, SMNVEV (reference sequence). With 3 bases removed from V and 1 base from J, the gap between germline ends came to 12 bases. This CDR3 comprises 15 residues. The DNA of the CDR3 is TGTGCCAGCAGTTTTAGGGGGGATCGGAACACTGAAGCTTTCTTT. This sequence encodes CASSFRGDRNTEAFF.

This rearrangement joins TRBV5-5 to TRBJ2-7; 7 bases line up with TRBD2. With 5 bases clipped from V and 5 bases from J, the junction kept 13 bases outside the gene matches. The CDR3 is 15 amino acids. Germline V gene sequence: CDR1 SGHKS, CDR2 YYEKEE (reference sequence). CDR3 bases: TGTGCCAGCAGGGACATTGGGACTAAAGGGGACGAGCAGTACTTC. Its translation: CASRDIGTKGDEQYF.

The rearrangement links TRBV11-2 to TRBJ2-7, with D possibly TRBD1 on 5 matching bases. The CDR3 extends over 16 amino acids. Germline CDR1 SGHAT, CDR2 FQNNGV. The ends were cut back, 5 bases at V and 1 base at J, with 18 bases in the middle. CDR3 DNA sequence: TGTGCCAGCAGCCCCATTCGGCGAAAGGGGTCCTACGAGCAGTACTTC. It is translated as CASSPIRRKGSYEQYF.

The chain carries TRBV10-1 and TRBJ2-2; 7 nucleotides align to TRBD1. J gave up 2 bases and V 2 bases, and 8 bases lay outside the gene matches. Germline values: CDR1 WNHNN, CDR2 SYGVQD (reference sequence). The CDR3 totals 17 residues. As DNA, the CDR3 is TGCGCCAGCAGTGAGCCACCCAGGGACAGTAACACCGGGGAGCTGTTTTTT. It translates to CASSEPPRDSNTGELFF.

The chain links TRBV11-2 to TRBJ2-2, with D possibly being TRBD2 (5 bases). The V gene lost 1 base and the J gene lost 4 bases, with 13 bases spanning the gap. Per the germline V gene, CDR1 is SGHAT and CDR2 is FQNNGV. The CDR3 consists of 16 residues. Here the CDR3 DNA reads TGTGCCAGCAGCTTAGTTGTGGGAGAGGTCACCGGGGAGCTGTTTTTT. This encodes CASSLVVGEVTGELFF.